What follows are 17 T cell receptor beta chains derived from one specimen sequenced in a study of cytomegalovirus exposure and HLA in healthy donors. Both 60 Vbeta primers and 13 Jbeta primers went into the PCR. TCRdb keeps only in-frame clones here, not all; method: immunoSEQ multiplex PCR. Of some 120,000 clones in the sample, roughly 78% are singletons; the top ten hold about a tenth. The sample consisted of PBMCs. The receptors originated from a man aged 25-45 years in good health and CMV-seropositive.

The V gene is TRBV28, the J gene TRBJ2-7; TRBD2 matches at 7 bases. The CDR3 totals 15 residues. V gave up 5 bases and J gave up 0 bases; unmatched junction bases: 7. Germline CDR1 MDHEN, CDR2 SYDVKM. Written as DNA, the CDR3 is TGTGCCAGCAGTCTCCCAAGCGGGAACTCCTACGAGCAGTACTTC. Its translation is CASSLPSGNSYEQYF.

The V call is TRBV5-6, the J call TRBJ2-5, with 8 bases that match TRBD1. CDR1 SGHDT and CDR2 YYEEEE come from the germline V gene. This CDR3 is 15 amino acids long. V lost 0 bases and J lost 4; bases outside the gene matches: 5. CDR3 sequence: CASSLDPGGVETQYF. CDR3 bases: TGTGCCAGCAGCTTGGATCCAGGGGGCGTAGAGACCCAGTACTTC. The full variable domain, with the rest looked up from reference TRBV5-6 and TRBJ2-5, is DAGVTQSPTHLIKTRGQQVTLRCSPKSGHDTVSWYQQALGQGPQFIFQYYEEEERQRGNFPDRFSGHQFPNYSSELNVNALLLGDSALYLCASSLDPGGVETQYFGPGTRLLVL.

The rearrangement uses TRBV9 and TRBJ2-7; 13 bases are shared with TRBD2. Germline trimming cut 3 bases from V and 4 bases from J; bases unmatched to any gene: 4. Germline CDR1 and CDR2: SGDLS and YYNGEE. The CDR3 sequence is 15 residues long. CDR3 loop: CASSEGTSGEYEQYF. The CDR3 DNA reads as TGTGCCAGCAGCGAGGGGACTAGCGGGGAATACGAGCAGTACTTC.

The rearrangement uses TRBV25-1 and TRBJ2-1, with TRBD1 matching over 7 bases. The CDR3 covers 14 residues. Losses at the gene ends were 9 bases for V and 3 bases for J; bases not matched to a gene: 8. From germline, CDR1 is MGHDK and CDR2 SYGVNS. The CDR3 loop is CASLDRVSYNEQFF. CDR3 nucleotides: TGTGCCAGTTTAGACAGGGTTAGCTACAATGAGCAGTTCTTC.

J is TRBJ2-4 and V is TRBV4-3, with a tentative D call TRBD1 (6 bases). From germline, CDR1 is LGHNA and CDR2 YSLEER. The V gene lost 2 bases and the J gene lost 0 bases, with 14 bases spanning the gap. The CDR3 loop spans 17 amino acids. As DNA, the CDR3 is TGCGCCAGCAGCCAACGCTTAGGGGGAGTAGCCAAAAACATTCAGTACTTC. Translated: CASSQRLGGVAKNIQYF.

The chain recombines TRBV18 with TRBJ1-2, with unresolved D. Germline V lookup: CDR1 KGHSH, CDR2 LQKENI. CDR3 length equals 16 residues. V was trimmed by 0 bases and J by 4 bases, leaving 15 bases between them. The chain's CDR3 is CASSPPSTNGAYGYTF. The CDR3 DNA follows: TGTGCCAGCTCACCACCGAGCACCAATGGTGCCTATGGCTACACCTTC.

This chain links TRBV14 with TRBJ2-5, with unresolved D. Trimming stripped 0 bases from V and 5 bases from J, with 10 bases between. From germline, CDR1 is SGHDN and CDR2 FVKESK. The length of the CDR3 is 14 residues. CDR3 sequence: CASSQDLTRETQYF. The CDR3 bases are TGTGCCAGCAGCCAAGATTTGACGAGGGAGACCCAGTACTTC.

This sequence joins TRBV10-3 and TRBJ2-1, with a weak D call TRBD2 (5 bases). The CDR3 spans 13 residues. Germline V gives CDR1 ENHRY, CDR2 SYGVKD. V lost 3 bases and J lost 9, with 12 bases in between. This CDR3 reads CAISDGLAGEQFF. CDR3 in DNA: TGTGCCATCAGTGACGGGCTAGCTGGTGAGCAGTTCTTC.

This chain joins TRBV18 and TRBJ2-1, with a possible D match to TRBD2 (6 bases). Trimming removed 0 bases from V and 6 bases from J, with 12 bases in between. CDR1 and CDR2 (germline): KGHSH, LQKENI. The CDR3 length is 15 residues. The CDR3 DNA reads TGTGCCAGCTCACCACCGGTTAGCGGAGCCAATGAGCAGTTCTTC. Its protein product is CASSPPVSGANEQFF.

The chain employs TRBV5-5 and TRBJ2-2; 12 positions match TRBD2. This CDR3 has 16 residues. V shed 2 bases and J 7 bases; nucleotides not matched to a gene: 6. Per germline, CDR1 SGHKS and CDR2 YYEKEE (reference sequence). CDR3 amino acids: CASSLWTSGKVGELFF. Written as DNA, the CDR3 is TGTGCCAGCAGCTTATGGACTAGCGGGAAAGTCGGGGAGCTGTTTTTT.

On this clone: The sample contains more than one DNA sequence encoding this CDR3. The genes are TRBV4-1 and TRBJ2-6; possibly TRBD2 for D (5 bases). The V gene lost 1 base and the J gene lost 2 bases, with 12 bases spanning the gap. The CDR3 consists of 17 residues. Germline V gene sequence: CDR1 MGHRA, CDR2 YSYEKL. The CDR3 region has the DNA TGCGCCAGCAGCCAAGGCCGGCTCGGGGCTGGGGCCAACGTCCTGACTTTC. Amino acids: CASSQGRLGAGANVLTF.

This clone is a singleton in its sample. The rearrangement joins TRBV7-8 to TRBJ1-4, with TRBD1 as a possible D gene (6 bases). Germline CDR1 reads SGHVS; CDR2 reads FQNEAQ. There are 14 residues in the CDR3. V was clipped by 5 bases and J by 4 bases, with 11 bases between them. The CDR3 region is CASSQGPFNEKLFF. CDR3 sequence (DNA): TGTGCCAGCAGCCAGGGGCCCTTTAATGAAAAACTGTTTTTT. Variable domain in full (rest from reference TRBV7-8 and TRBJ1-4): GAGVSQSPRYKVAKRGQDVALRCDPISGHVSLFWYQQALGQGPEFLTYFQNEAQLDKSGLPSDRFFAERPEGSVSTLKIQRTQQEDSAVYLCASSQGPFNEKLFFGSGTQLSVL.

The chain combines TRBV6-1 with TRBJ2-6, with 9 bases identical to TRBD2. Germline V gene sequence: CDR1 MNHNS, CDR2 SASEGT. J gave up 0 bases and V 3 bases, and 9 bases lay outside the gene matches. The CDR3 loop spans 19 amino acids. The CDR3, as DNA: TGTGCCAGCAGTGAGCGGGTGGCTAGCGGGATCTCTGGGGCCAACGTCCTGACTTTC. Translating gives CASSERVASGISGANVLTF.

This clone turned up a few times. V and J are TRBV7-9 and TRBJ2-3; 11 bases are shared with TRBD2. The V gene's germline CDR1 is SEHNR and CDR2 FQNEAQ (reference sequence). The CDR3 loop spans 16 amino acids. With V trimmed by 6 bases and J by 3 bases, 8 bases remained unmatched. CDR3 nucleotides: TGTGCCAGCAGTTCTAGCGGGAGGAGGACGACAGATACGCAGTATTTT. It specifies CASSSSGRRTTDTQYF.

V gene TRBV6-6 combines with J gene TRBJ2-1; 7 bases match TRBD2. Trimming at V came to 1 base and at J to 2 bases, leaving 5 bases not matched to a gene. The CDR3 extends over 16 amino acids. The germline CDR1 and CDR2 sequences are MNHNY and SVGAGI (reference sequence). The CDR3 bases are TGTGCCAGCAGTTACTTAACTAGCGCCGCCTACAATGAGCAGTTCTTC. This codes for CASSYLTSAAYNEQFF.

The chain employs TRBV19 and TRBJ2-7, with 8 bases matching TRBD2. Germline lookup yields CDR1 LNHDA and CDR2 SQIVND (reference sequence). This CDR3 spans 15 amino acids. V was pared by 0 bases and J by 2 bases, with 3 bases of the junction left unmatched. CDR3 sequence: CASSIDIAGTYEQYF. CDR3 bases: TGTGCCAGTAGTATAGATATAGCGGGAACCTACGAGCAGTACTTC.

This chain uses TRBV7-2 with TRBJ1-1; tentative D call: TRBD1 (5 bases). Germline assignment: CDR1 SGHTA and CDR2 FQGNSA. Between the trimmed V and J ends, which lost 4 bases and 3 bases, there was a span of 15 bases. The CDR3 runs 15 residues. The CDR3 loop is CASSSFFGADTEAFF. Written as DNA, the CDR3 is TGTGCCAGCAGCTCCTTCTTTGGGGCCGACACTGAAGCTTTCTTT.